This is a list of T cell receptor beta chains from one sample in a study of cytomegalovirus exposure and HLA in healthy donors. The assay was immunoSEQ multiplex PCR, and TCRdb's table has in-frame clones only and misses some. This table holds 100,000 to 150,000 clones, 75% found once. What was sequenced was PBMCs. These receptors were collected from a woman aged 40-49 years in good health and CMV-seropositive. CDR3s include the opening cysteine and the closing phenylalanine or tryptophan.

>TRBV6-5|TRBJ2-1
CASSYQGLPNNEQFF
>TRBV7-3|TRBJ2-1
CASSLHPSGIGWSEQFF
>TRBV7-9|TRBJ1-1
CSSVEQEFGAFF
>TRBV6-5|TRBJ2-2
CASRFRVGRELFF
>TRBV5-1|TRBJ1-1
CASSLERAGRTEAFF
>TRBV5-6|TRBJ1-1
CASSLGGRNTEAFF
>TRBV5-1|TRBJ2-7
CASSQTGTSYEQYF
>TRBV7-7|TRBJ2-1
CASSLGRSSGSGNEQFF
>TRBV9|TRBJ1-5
CASSVGYSNQPQHF
>TRBV6-5|TRBJ1-3
CASRQGSGNTIYF
>TRBV25-1|TRBJ1-2
CASTQGSYGYTF
>TRBV19|TRBJ1-2
CASSSTGTGRNYGYTF
>TRBV28|TRBJ2-5
CASSTPRLAAVAQYF
>TRBV18|TRBJ1-1
CASSPLEGAVAAAFF
>TRBV6-5|TRBJ1-3
CASSYSEGLAGNTIYF
>TRBV15|TRBJ2-5
CATLPTTSGGQETQYF
>TRBV6-1|TRBJ2-7
CASSEGARPEQYF
>TRBV14|TRBJ1-2
CASSRDMWSGYTF
>TRBV4-1|TRBJ2-7
CASSAHSGGGYEQYF
>TRBV2|TRBJ1-1
CASSKDRGNTEAFF
>TRBV28|TRBJ1-4
CATSSGAISSEKLFF
>TRBV27|TRBJ1-2
CASSHSRDNPLYGYTF
>TRBV6-5|TRBJ2-7
CASSTGPAYEQYF
>TRBV10-3|TRBJ1-2
CASGGGTNYGYTF
>TRBV4-1|TRBJ2-7
CASSPRSIRLAVGPRYF
>TRBV4-2|TRBJ1-5
CASSQKRGTQPQHF
>TRBV29-1|TRBJ1-1
CSVTGVSTEAFF
>TRBV10-3|TRBJ2-1
CAIWAGTSGSGTEQFF
>TRBV5-1|TRBJ2-1
CASSWGTSGGDEQFF
>TRBV6-5|TRBJ1-4
CASSFRTGGEKLFF
>TRBV18|TRBJ1-3
CASSPRQGKSGNTIYF
>TRBV2|TRBJ1-1
CASVGASTVNTEAFF
>TRBV5-1|TRBJ2-6
CASSPGNLKSGANVLTF
>TRBV11-2|TRBJ2-5
CASSPSETQYF
>TRBV6-5|TRBJ1-1
CASSYSGPTTEAFF
>TRBV30|TRBJ2-7
CAWNPGQVSYEQYF
>TRBV27|TRBJ2-3
CASSFLSDTQYF
>TRBV4-2|TRBJ1-5
CASSQVPSGGNQPQHF
>TRBV7-9|TRBJ1-5
CASSGGVEGGNQPQHF
>TRBV6-5|TRBJ2-3
CASSPINSRDTQYF
>TRBV7-8|TRBJ1-1
CASSLGSGLNTEAFF
>TRBV7-9|TRBJ1-5
CTSSLNQGQPQHF
>TRBV6-1|TRBJ2-3
CASRTGGRTDTQYF
>TRBV29-1|TRBJ1-1
CSVDMRVGQGLTEAFF
>TRBV6-5|TRBJ2-6
CASSYSESSGANVLTF
>TRBV12-5|TRBJ1-5
CASAIPAGGQPQHF
>TRBV28|TRBJ1-2
CASSLLGQIDFLYGYTF
>TRBV6-5|TRBJ2-4
CASRDGVWENIQYF
>TRBV13|TRBJ1-6
CASSFFGRQGSPLHF